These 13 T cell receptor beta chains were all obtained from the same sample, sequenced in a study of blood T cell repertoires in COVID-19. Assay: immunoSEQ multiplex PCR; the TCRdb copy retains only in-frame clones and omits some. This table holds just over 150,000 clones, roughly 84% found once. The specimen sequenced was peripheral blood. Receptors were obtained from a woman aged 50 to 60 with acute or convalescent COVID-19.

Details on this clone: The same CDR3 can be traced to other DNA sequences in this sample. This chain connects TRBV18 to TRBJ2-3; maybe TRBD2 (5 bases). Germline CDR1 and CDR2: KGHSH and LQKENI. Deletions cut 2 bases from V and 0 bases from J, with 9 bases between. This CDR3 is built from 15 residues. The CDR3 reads CASSPTSGSTDTQYF. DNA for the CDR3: TGTGCCAGCTCACCAACTAGTGGGAGCACAGATACGCAGTATTTT.

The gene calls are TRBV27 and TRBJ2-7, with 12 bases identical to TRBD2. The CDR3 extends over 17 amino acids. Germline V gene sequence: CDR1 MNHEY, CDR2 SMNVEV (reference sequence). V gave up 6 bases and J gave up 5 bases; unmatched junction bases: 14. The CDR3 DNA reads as TGTGCCAGCAGCCGACTGACTAGCGGGGGATGGGACCACGAGCAGTACTTC. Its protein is CASSRLTSGGWDHEQYF.

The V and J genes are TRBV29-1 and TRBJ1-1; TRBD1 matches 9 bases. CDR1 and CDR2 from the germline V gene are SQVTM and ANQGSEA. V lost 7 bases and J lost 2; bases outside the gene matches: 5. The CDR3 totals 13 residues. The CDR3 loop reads CSGEQGANTEAFF. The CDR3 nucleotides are TGCAGCGGGGAACAGGGGGCAAACACTGAAGCTTTCTTT.

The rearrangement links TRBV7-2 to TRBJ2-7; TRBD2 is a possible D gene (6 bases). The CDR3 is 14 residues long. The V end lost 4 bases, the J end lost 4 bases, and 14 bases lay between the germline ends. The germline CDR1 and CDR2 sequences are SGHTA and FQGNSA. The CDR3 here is CASSYPAGRYEQYF. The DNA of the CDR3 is TGTGCCAGCAGCTACCCCGCGGGGCGGTACGAGCAGTACTTC.

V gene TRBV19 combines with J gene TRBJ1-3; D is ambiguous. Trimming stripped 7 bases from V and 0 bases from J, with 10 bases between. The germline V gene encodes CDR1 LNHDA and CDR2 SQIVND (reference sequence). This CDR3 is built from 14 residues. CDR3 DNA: TGTGCCAGTATGGGCTTCAGCTCTGGAAACACCATATATTTT. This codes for CASMGFSSGNTIYF. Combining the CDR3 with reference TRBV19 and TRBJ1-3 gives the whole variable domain DGGITQSPKYLFRKEGQNVTLSCEQNLNHDAMYWYRQDPGQGLRLIYYSQIVNDFQKGDIAEGYSVSREKKESFPLTVTSAQKNPTAFYLCASMGFSSGNTIYFGEGSWLTVV.

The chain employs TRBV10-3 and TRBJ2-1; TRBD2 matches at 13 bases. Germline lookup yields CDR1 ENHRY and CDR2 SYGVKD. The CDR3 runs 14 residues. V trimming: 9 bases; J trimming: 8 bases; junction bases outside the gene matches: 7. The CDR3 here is CAIAGGTSGDEQFF. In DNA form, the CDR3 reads TGTGCCATAGCAGGTGGGACTAGCGGGGATGAGCAGTTCTTC.

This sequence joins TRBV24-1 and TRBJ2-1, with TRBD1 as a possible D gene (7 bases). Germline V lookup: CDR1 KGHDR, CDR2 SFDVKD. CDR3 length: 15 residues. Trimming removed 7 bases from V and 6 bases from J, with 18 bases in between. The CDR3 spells CATSPPGRQGNEQFF. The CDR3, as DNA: TGTGCCACCAGCCCCCCCGGGAGACAGGGCAATGAGCAGTTCTTC.

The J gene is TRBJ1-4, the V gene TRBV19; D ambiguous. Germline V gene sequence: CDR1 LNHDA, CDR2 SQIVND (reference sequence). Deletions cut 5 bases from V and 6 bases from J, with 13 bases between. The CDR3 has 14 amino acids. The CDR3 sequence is CASSGTVGDEKLFF. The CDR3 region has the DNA TGTGCCAGTAGTGGCACAGTGGGTGATGAAAAACTGTTTTTT.

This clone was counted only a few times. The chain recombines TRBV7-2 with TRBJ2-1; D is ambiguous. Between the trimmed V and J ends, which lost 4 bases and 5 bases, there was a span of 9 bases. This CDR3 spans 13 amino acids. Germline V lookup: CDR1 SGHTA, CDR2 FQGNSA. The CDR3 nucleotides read TGTGCCAGCAGCTCACAAAGAAACAATGAGCAGTTCTTC. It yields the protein CASSSQRNNEQFF.

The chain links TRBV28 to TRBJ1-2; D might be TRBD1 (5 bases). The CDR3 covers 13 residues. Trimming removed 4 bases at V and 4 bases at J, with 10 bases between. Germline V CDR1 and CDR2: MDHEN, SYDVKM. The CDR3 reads CASSSGGSYGYTF. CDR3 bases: TGTGCCAGCAGTTCTGGGGGGTCCTATGGCTACACCTTC.

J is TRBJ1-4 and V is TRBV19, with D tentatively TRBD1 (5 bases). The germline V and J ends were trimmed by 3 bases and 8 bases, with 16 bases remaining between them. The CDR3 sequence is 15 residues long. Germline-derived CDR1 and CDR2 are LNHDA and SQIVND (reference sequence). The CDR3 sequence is CASSMTPGVVEKLFF. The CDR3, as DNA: TGTGCCAGTAGTATGACCCCGGGGGTTGTGGAAAAACTGTTTTTT.

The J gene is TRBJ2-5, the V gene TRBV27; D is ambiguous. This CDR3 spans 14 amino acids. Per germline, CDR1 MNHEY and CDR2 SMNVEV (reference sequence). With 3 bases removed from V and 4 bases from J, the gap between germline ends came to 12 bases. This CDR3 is CASSFSSFGETQYF. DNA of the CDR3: TGTGCCAGCAGTTTTTCCAGTTTTGGAGAGACCCAGTACTTC.

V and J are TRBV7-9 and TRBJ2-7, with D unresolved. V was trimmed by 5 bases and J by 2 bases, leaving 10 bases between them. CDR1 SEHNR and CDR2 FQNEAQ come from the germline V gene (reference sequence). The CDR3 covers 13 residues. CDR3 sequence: CASSPVSAYEQYF. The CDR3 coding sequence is TGTGCCAGCAGCCCTGTTTCGGCCTACGAGCAGTACTTC.